This T cell receptor beta chain is drawn from a study of human T cells and chemical hapten exposure. Study details: Patch tests put 0.01% DPC on the upper back, read at 6 days. Women made up most patients, who had alopecia areata, totalis or universalis.

Worth noting for this clonotype: As yet, its antigen is unknown.

Study conclusions and caveats: Among TCRs, those above 1 in 1000 frequency were unaffected by DPC sensitization.

Time point: patch test 3, about 24 weeks after DPC sensitization. The treatment was: therapeutic diphenylcyclopropenone sensitization with weekly scalp DPC. CDR1 SGHKS and CDR2 YYEKEE come from the germline V gene (reference sequence). With V trimmed by 4 bases and J by 1 base, 14 bases remained unmatched. The CDR3 consists of 17 residues. One entry per CDR3 protein, called by TCRdb with MiXCR from the RACE reads. The sample records approximately 80,000 distinct CDR3 sequences, under 15% being singletons. This rearrangement joins TRBV5-5 to TRBJ2-7; TRBD1 matches 7 bases. The sample here was whole blood, taken in connection with sensitization to the hapten diphenylcyclopropenone (DPC). The clonotype was recovered from a woman between 45 and 60 years old with alopecia areata. Some clones in this sample may be carry-over from other donors' samples. CDR3 region: CASSLGTATTGSYEQYF. The CDR3 DNA reads TGTGCCAGCAGCCTAGGGACAGCAACCACGGGGTCCTACGAGCAGTACTTC.